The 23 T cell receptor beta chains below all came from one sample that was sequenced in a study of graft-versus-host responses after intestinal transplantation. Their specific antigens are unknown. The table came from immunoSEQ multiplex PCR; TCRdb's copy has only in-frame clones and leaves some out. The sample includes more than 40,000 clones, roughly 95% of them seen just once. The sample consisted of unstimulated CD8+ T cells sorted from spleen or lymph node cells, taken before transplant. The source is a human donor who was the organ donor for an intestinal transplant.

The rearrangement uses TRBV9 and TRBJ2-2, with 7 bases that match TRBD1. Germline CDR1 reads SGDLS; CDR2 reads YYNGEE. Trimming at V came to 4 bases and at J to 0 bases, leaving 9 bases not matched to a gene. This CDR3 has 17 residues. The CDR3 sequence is CASSPQSTGPNTGELFF. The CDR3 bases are TGTGCCAGCAGCCCGCAGTCGACAGGGCCGAACACCGGGGAGCTGTTTTTT.

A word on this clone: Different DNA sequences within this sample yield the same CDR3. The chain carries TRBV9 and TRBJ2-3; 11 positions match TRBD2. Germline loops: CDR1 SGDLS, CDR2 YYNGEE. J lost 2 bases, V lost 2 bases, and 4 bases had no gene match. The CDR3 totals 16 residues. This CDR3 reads CASSVSGGANTDTQYF. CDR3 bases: TGTGCCAGCAGCGTTAGCGGGGGGGCAAACACAGATACGCAGTATTTT.

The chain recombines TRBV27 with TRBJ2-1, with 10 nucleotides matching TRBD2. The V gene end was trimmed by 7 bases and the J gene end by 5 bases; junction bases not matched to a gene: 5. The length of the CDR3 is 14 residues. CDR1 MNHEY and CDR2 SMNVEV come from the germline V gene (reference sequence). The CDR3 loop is CASTSGLADNEQFF. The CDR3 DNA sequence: TGTGCCAGCACCTCCGGACTAGCGGACAATGAGCAGTTCTTC.

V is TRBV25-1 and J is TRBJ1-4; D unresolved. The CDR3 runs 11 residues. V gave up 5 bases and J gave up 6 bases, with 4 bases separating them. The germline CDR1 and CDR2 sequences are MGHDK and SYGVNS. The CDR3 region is CASSTHEKLFF. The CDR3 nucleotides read TGTGCCAGCAGTACGCATGAAAAACTGTTTTTT.

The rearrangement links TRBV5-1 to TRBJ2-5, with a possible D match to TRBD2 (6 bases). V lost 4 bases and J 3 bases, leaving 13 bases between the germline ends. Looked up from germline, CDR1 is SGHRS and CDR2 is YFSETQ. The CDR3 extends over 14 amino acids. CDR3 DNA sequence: TGCGCCAGCAGCCCCTTGCGGGGAGAAGAGACCCAGTACTTC. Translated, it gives CASSPLRGEETQYF. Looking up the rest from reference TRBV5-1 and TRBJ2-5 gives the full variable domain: KAGVTQTPRYLIKTRGQQVTLSCSPISGHRSVSWYQQTPGQGLQFLFEYFSETQRNKGNFPGRFSGRQFSNSRSEMNVSTLELGDSALYLCASSPLRGEETQYFGPGTRLLVL.

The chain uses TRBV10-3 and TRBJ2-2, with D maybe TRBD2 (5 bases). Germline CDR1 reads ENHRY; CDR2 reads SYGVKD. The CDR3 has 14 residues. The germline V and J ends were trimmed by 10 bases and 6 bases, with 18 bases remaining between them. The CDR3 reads CATQRSSPPGELFF. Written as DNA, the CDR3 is TGTGCCACCCAAAGGTCTAGCCCCCCCGGGGAGCTGTTTTTT.

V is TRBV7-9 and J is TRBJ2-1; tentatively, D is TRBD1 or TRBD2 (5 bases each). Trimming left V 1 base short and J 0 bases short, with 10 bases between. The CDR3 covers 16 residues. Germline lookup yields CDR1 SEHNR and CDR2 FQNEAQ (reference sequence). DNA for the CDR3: TGTGCCAGCAGCTTAGGTCCGGGGACCTCCTACAATGAGCAGTTCTTC. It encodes CASSLGPGTSYNEQFF.

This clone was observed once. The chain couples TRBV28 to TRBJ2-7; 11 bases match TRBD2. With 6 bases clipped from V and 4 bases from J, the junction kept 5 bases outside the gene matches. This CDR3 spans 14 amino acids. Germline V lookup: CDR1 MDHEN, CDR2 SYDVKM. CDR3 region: CASRPLAGGYEQYF. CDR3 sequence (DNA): TGTGCCAGCAGACCTCTAGCGGGGGGTTACGAGCAGTACTTC.

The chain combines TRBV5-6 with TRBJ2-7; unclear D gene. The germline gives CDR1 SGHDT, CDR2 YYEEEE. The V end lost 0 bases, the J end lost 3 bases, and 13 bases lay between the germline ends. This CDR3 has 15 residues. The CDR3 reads CASSLASAYLYEQYF. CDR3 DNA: TGTGCCAGCAGCTTGGCGTCGGCCTACCTCTACGAGCAGTACTTC.

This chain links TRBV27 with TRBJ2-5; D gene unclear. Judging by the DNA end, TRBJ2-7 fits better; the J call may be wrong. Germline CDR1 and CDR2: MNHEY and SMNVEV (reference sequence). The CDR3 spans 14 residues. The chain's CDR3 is CASSLRGQAYEQYF. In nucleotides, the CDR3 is TGTGCCAGCAGTTTAAGAGGTCAGGCCTACGAGCAGTACTTC.

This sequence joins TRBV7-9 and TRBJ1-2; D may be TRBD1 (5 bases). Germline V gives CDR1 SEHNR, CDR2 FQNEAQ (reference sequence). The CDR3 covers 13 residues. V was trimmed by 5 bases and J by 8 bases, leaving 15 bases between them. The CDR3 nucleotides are TGTGCCAGCAGCCCCGGGGGATCGGACGGCTACACCTTC. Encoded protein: CASSPGGSDGYTF. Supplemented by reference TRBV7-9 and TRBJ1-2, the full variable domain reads DTGVSQNPRHKITKRGQNVTFRCDPISEHNRLYWYRQTLGQGPEFLTYFQNEAQLEKSRLLSDRFSAERPKGSFSTLEIQRTEQGDSAMYLCASSPGGSDGYTFGSGTRLTVV.

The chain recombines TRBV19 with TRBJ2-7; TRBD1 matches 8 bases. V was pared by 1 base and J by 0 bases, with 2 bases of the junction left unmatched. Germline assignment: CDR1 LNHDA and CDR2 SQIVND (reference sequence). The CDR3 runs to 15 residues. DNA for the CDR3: TGTGCCAGTAGTATAGGACAGGGGATCTCCTACGAGCAGTACTTC. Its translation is CASSIGQGISYEQYF.

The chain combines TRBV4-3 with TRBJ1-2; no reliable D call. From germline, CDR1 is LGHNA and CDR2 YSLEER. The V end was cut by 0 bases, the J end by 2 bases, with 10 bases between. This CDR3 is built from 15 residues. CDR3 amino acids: CASSQDNMANYGYTF. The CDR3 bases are TGCGCCAGCAGCCAAGATAACATGGCCAACTATGGCTACACCTTC.

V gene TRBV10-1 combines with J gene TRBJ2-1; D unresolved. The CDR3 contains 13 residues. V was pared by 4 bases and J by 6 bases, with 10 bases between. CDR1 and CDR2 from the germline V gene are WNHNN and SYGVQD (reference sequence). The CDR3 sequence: CASSGAAANEQFF. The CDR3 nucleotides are TGCGCCAGCAGTGGGGCGGCCGCCAATGAGCAGTTCTTC.

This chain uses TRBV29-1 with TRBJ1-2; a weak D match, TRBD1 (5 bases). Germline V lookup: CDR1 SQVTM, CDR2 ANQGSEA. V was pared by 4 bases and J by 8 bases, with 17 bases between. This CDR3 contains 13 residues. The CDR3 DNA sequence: TGCAGCGTTGGCATTCAGGGAGGTGAGGGCTACACCTTC. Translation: CSVGIQGGEGYTF.

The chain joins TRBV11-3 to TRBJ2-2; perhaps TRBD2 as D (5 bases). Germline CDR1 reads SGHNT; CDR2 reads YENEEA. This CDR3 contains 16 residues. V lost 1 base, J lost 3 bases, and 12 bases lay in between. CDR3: CASSLGRKSDTGELFF. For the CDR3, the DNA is TGTGCCAGCAGCTTAGGGAGGAAGTCGGACACCGGGGAGCTGTTTTTT.

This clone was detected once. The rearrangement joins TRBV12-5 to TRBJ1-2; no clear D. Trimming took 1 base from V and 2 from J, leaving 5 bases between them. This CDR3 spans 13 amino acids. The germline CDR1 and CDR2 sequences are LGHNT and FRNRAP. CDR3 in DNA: TGTGCTAGTGGTTTGGAACCGAACTATGGCTACACCTTC. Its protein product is CASGLEPNYGYTF.

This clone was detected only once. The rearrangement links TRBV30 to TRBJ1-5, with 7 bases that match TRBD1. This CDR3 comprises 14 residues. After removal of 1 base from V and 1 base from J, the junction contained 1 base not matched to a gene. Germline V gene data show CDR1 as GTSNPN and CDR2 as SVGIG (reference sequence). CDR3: CAWSGGGSNQPQHF. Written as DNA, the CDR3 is TGTGCCTGGAGTGGAGGGGGCAGCAATCAGCCCCAGCATTTT.

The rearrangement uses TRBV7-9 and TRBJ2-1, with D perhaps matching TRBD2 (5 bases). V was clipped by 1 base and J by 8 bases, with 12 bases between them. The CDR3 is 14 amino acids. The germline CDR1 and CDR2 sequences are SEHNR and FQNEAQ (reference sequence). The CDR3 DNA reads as TGTGCCAGCAGCTTAGGGTCCGGGGATGATGAGCAGTTCTTC. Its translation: CASSLGSGDDEQFF.

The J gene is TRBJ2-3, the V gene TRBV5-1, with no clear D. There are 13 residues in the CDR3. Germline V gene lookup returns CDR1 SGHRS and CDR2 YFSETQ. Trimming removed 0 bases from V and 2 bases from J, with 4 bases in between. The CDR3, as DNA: TGCGCCAGCAGCTTGGACGACACAGATACGCAGTATTTT. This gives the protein CASSLDDTDTQYF.

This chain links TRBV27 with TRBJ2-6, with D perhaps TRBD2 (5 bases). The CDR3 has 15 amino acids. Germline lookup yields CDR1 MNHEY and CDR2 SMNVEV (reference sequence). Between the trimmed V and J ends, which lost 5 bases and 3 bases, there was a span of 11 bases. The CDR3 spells CASSLLVHGANVLTF. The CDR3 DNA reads TGTGCCAGCAGTCTACTAGTCCATGGGGCCAACGTCCTGACTTTC.

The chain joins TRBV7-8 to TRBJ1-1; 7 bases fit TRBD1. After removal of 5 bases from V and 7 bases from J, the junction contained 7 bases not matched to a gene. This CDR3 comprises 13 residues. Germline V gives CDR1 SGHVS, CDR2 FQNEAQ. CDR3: CASSQYRGIEAFF. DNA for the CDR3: TGTGCCAGCAGCCAATACAGGGGAATTGAAGCTTTCTTT.

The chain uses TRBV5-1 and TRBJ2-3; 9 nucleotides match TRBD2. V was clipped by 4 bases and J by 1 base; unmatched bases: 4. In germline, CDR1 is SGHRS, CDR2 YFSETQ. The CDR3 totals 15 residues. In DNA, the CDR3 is TGCGCCAGCAGCGTGGCTAGCGGGGGCACAGATACGCAGTATTTT. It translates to CASSVASGGTDTQYF. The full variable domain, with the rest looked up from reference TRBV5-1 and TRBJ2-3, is KAGVTQTPRYLIKTRGQQVTLSCSPISGHRSVSWYQQTPGQGLQFLFEYFSETQRNKGNFPGRFSGRQFSNSRSEMNVSTLELGDSALYLCASSVASGGTDTQYFGPGTRLTVL.